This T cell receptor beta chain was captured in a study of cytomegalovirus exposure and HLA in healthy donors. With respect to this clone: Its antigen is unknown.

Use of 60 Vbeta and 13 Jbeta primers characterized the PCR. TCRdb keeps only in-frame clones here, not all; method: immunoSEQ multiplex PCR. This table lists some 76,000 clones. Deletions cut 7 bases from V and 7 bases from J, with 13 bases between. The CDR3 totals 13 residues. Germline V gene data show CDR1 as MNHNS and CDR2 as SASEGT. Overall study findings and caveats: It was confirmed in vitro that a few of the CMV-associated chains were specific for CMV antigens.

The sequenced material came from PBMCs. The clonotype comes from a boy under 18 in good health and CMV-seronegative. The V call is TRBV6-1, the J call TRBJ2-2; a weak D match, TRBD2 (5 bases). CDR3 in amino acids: CASKSAGGGELFF. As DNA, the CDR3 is TGTGCCAGCAAATCGGCTGGAGGCGGGGAGCTGTTTTTT.